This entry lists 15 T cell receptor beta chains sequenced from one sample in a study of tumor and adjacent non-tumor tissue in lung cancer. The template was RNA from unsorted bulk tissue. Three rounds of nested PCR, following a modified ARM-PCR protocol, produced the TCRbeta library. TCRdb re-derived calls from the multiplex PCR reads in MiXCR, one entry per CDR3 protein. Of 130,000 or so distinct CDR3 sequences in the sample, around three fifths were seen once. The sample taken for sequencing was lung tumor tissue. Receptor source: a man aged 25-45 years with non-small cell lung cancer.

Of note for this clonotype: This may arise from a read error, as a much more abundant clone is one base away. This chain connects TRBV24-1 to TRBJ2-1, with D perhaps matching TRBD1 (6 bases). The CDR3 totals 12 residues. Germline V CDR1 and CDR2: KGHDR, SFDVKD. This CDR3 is CDTSRTANEQFF. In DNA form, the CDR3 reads TGTGACACCAGCCGGACAGCCAATGAGCAGTTCTTC.

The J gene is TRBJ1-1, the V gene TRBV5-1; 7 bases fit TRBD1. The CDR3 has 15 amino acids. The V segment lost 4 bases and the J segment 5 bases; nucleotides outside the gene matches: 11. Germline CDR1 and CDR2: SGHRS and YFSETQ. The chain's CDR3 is CASSPSDRTETEAFF. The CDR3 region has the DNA TGCGCCAGCAGCCCCTCGGACAGGACTGAAACTGAAGCTTTCTTT.

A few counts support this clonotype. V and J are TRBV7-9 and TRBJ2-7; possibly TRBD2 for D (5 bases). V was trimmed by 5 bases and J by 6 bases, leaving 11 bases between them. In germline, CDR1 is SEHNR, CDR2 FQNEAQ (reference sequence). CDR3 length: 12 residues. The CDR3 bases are TGTGCCAGCAGCCGAGGGATTTTCGAGCAGTACTTC. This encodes CASSRGIFEQYF.

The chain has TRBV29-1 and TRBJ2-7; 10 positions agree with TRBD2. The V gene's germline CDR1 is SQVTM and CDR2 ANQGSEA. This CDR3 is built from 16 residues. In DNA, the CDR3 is TGCAACGTCAGGGGCGCCCCTAGCGGGGGTGACCACGAGCAGTACTTC. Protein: CNVRGAPSGGDHEQYF.

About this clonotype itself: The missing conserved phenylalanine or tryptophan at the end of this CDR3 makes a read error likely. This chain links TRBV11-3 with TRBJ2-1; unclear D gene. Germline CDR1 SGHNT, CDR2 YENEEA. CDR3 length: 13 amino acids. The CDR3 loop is CPSSPTPGNEQFS. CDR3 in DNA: TGTCCCAGTAGCCCCACACCTGGCAATGAGCAGTTCTCC.

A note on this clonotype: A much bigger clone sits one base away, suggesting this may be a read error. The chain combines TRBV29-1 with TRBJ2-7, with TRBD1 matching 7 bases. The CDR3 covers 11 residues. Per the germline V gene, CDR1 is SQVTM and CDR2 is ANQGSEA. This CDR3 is CSGGQTYELYF. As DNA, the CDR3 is TGCAGCGGGGGACAGACCTACGAGCTGTACTTC.

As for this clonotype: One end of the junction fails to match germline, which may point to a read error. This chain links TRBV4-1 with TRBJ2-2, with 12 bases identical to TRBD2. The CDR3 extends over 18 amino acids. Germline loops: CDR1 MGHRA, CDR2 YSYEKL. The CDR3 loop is CASSPSSSGRAKAGEMFF. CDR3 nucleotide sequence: TGCGCCAGCAGCCCTTCCTCTAGCGGGAGGGCCAAGGCCGGGGAGATGTTTTTT.

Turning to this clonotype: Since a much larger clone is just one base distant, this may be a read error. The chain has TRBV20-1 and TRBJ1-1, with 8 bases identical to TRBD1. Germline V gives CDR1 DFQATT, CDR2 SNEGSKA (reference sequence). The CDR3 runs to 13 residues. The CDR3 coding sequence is TGCAGTACTAGAGGACAGGGCGACACTGAAGCTTTCTTT. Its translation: CSTRGQGDTEAFF.

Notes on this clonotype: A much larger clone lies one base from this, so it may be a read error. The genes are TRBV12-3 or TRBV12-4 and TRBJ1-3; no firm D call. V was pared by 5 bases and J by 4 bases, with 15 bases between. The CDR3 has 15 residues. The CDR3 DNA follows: TGTGCCAGCAGTATAAGGGCCCCATCGGGAAACACCATATATTTT. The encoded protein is CASSIRAPSGNTIYF.

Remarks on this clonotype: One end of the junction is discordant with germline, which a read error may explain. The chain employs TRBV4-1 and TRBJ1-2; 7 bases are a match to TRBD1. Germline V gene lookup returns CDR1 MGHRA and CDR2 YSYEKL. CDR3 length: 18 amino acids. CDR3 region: CASSLQRPGTANTYCYTF. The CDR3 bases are TGCGCCAGCAGCCTCCAGCGCCCGGGGACAGCAAATACCTATTGCTACACCTTC.

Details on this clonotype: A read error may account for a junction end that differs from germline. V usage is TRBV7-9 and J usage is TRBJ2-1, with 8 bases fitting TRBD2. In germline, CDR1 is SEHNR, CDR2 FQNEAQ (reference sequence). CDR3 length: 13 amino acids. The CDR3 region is CASSLVAGNGQFF. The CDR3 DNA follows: TGTGCCAGCAGCTTAGTAGCGGGGAATGGGCAGTTCTTC. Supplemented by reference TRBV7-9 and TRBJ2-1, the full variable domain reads DTGVSQNPRHKITKRGQNVTFRCDPISEHNRLYWYRQTLGQGPEFLTYFQNEAQLEKSRLLSDRFSAERPKGSFSTLEIQRTEQGDSAMYLCASSLVAGNGQFFGPGTRLTVL.

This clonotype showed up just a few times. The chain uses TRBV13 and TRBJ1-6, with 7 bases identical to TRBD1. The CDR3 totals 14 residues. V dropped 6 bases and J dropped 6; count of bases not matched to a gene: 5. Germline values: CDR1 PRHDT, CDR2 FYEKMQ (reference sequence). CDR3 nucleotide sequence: TGTGCCAGCAGGAGGGGACAGATTAATTCACCCCTCCACTTT. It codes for CASRRGQINSPLHF.

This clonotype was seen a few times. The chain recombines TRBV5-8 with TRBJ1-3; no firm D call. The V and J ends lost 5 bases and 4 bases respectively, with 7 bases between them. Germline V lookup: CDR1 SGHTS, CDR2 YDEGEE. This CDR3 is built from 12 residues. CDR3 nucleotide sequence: TGTGCCAGCAGATCCGTCGGAAACACCATATATTTT. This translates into CASRSVGNTIYF.

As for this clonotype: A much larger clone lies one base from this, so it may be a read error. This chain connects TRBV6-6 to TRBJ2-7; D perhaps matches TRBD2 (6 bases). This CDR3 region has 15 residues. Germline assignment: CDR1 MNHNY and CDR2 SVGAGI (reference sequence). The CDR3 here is CASNYSAGGRGEQYF. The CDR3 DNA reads TGTGCCAGCAATTACTCGGCAGGTGGTCGGGGGGAGCAGTACTTC.

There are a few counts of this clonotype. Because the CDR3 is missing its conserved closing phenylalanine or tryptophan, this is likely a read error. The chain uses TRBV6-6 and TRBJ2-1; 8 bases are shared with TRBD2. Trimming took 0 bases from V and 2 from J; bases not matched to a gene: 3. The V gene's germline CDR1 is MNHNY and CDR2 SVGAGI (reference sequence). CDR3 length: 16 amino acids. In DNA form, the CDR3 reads TGTGCCAGCAGTTACTCCGGGGGGGGCGCCTACAATGAGCAGTTCTGC. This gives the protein CASSYSGGGAYNEQFC.